This T cell receptor beta chain is from a study of human T cells and chemical hapten exposure. TCRdb re-called the RACE reads with MiXCR, one entry per CDR3 protein. This sample has about 68,000 distinct CDR3 sequences, with approximately 11% found just once. Trimming removed 5 bases from V and 2 bases from J; junction bases left unmatched: 3. Germline V gene sequence: CDR1 SGHNT, CDR2 YENEEA. This CDR3 has 15 residues. This clonotype came up many times. Time point: pre-sensitization, week 0. Described treatment: therapeutic diphenylcyclopropenone sensitization with weekly scalp DPC. Source: whole blood, taken in connection with sensitization to the hapten diphenylcyclopropenone (DPC). The sequence was obtained from a woman between 45 and 65 years old with alopecia areata. Some clones in this sample may be carry-over from other donors' samples. The V and J genes are TRBV11-3 and TRBJ2-1; the match to TRBD1 covers 10 bases. In DNA, the CDR3 is TGTGCCAGCAGCCAGGACAGGGGGGCCTACAATGAGCAGTTCTTC. Amino acids: CASSQDRGAYNEQFF.